These 5 T cell receptor beta chains were all obtained from the same sample, sequenced in a study of shared clonotypes between healthy human individuals. Method: immunoSEQ multiplex PCR; TCRdb's copy keeps in-frame clones and lacks some. The sample has fewer than 850,000 clones, approximately 79% seen once. Sequenced: memory CD4+ T cells sorted from blood. The subset here: CD45RA-negative fraction. The source of these receptors is a woman aged 25 to 39 in good health.

This chain connects TRBV13 to TRBJ2-7; possible D gene TRBD1, 6 bases. Germline lookup yields CDR1 PRHDT and CDR2 FYEKMQ (reference sequence). The germline V and J ends were trimmed by 4 bases and 3 bases, with 37 bases remaining between them. The CDR3 totals 22 residues. CDR3 loop: CASSSTWGPGKGLALGLYEQYF. The CDR3 DNA reads TGTGCCAGCAGCTCGACCTGGGGGCCGGGAAAAGGATTGGCCCTTGGGCTCTACGAGCAGTACTTC.

This clone has just a few counts. The gene calls are TRBV6-5 and TRBJ2-3, with 14 bases lining up with TRBD2. Germline V gives CDR1 MNHEY, CDR2 SVGAGI. The ends lost 4 bases at V and 3 bases at J; junction bases unmatched: 3. This CDR3 spans 16 amino acids. The CDR3 nucleotides are TGTGCCAGCAGTTTGAGACTAGCGGGAGGGACAGATACGCAGTATTTT. It specifies CASSLRLAGGTDTQYF.

This sequence joins TRBV6-5 and TRBJ1-5; possibly TRBD1 for D (6 bases). The V and J ends lost 4 bases and 3 bases respectively, with 13 bases between them. The CDR3 has 15 amino acids. Germline CDR1 MNHEY, CDR2 SVGAGI. The CDR3 DNA is TGTGCCAGCAGTTCCCACACAGGGAACAATCAGCCCCAGCATTTT. Translation: CASSSHTGNNQPQHF.

CDR3 sequence: CASGLAGELETQYF. The CDR3 bases are TGTGCCAGCGGTCTAGCGGGAGAGTTAGAGACCCAGTACTTC. The chain is built from TRBV27 and TRBJ2-5; 10 nucleotides agree with TRBD2. Germline-derived CDR1 and CDR2 are MNHEY and SMNVEV (reference sequence). The CDR3 is made up of 14 amino acids. V dropped 8 bases and J dropped 4; count of bases not matched to a gene: 7.

The V and J genes are TRBV19 and TRBJ2-3; D not resolved. Germline V CDR1 and CDR2: LNHDA, SQIVND (reference sequence). There are 12 residues in the CDR3. V was shortened by 5 bases and J by 2 bases, with 5 bases between the two germline ends. CDR3 DNA sequence: TGTGCCAGTAGTGCGTCCACAGATACGCAGTATTTT. Translation: CASSASTDTQYF.